These T cell receptor beta chains were read from a single sample in a study of tumor-infiltrating lymphocytes in localized non-small cell lung cancer. Using immunoSEQ multiplex PCR, the repertoire was profiled, and TCRdb retains in-frame clones only, with some absent. Seen here are about 12,000 clones, less than 90% observed once, and the top ten hold around 12%. The sample was lung tumor tissue. Receptors were obtained from a human donor with non-small cell lung cancer. Each CDR3 is given with its conserved first and last residue. A D gene is named only where the DNA matches it firmly. A clone size is listed for some rows: how often the clone was seen (once, few, many), or a class if it is expanded.

d_call	v_call	j_call	clone_size	cdr3_aa	cdr3_nt
TRBD1	TRBV11-2	TRBJ1-3	-	CASSTRRGQGNTIYF	TGTGCCAGCTCCACGAGGAGGGGGCAAGGAAACACCATATATTTT
-	TRBV7-2	TRBJ2-7	-	CASSLGGPGYEQYF	TGTGCCAGCAGCTTAGGAGGACCAGGATACGAGCAGTACTTC
TRBD1	TRBV6-6	TRBJ1-1	-	CASSYWGGTGVETFF	TGTGCCAGCAGTTACTGGGGTGGGACAGGGGTGGAAACTTTCTTT
-	TRBV27	TRBJ2-1	once	CASSFPGGGEQFF	TGTGCCAGCAGTTTCCCAGGGGGAGGCGAGCAGTTCTTC
-	TRBV30	TRBJ1-5	few	CAWGSSLRTGRSNQPQHF	TGTGCCTGGGGATCCTCCTTGAGGACCGGAAGGAGCAATCAGCCCCAGCATTTT
-	TRBV19	TRBJ2-7	once	CASSIGPNEQYF	TGTGCCAGTAGTATCGGACCTAACGAGCAGTACTTC
TRBD2	TRBV14	TRBJ2-7	-	CASSQLPGTSGGHEQYF	TGTGCCAGCAGCCAACTTCCCGGGACTAGCGGGGGCCACGAGCAGTACTTC
-	TRBV6-4	TRBJ2-2	-	CASSGQGNTGELFF	TGTGCCAGCAGTGGGCAGGGAAACACCGGGGAGCTGTTTTTT
-	TRBV27	TRBJ1-1	-	CASSSGLMNTEAFF	TGTGCCAGCAGTTCTGGGTTAATGAACACTGAAGCTTTCTTT
TRBD2	TRBV10-1	TRBJ2-7	few	CASGRTRASYEQYF	TGCGCCAGCGGGCGGACTAGAGCTTCCTACGAGCAGTACTTC
-	TRBV27	TRBJ2-7	-	CASSLSLGLLYEQYF	TGTGCCAGCAGTTTATCGTTAGGGTTGCTCTACGAGCAGTACTTC
TRBD1	TRBV4-1	TRBJ1-1	-	CASSQEVDRGRTEAFF	TGCGCCAGCAGCCAAGAGGTCGACAGGGGGAGGACTGAAGCTTTCTTT
TRBD1	TRBV5-4	TRBJ1-6	-	CASSLGDRVHSPLHF	TGTGCCAGCAGCTTAGGGGACAGGGTCCATTCACCCCTCCACTTT
-	TRBV30	TRBJ1-1	-	CAWTQGWTEAFF	TGTGCCTGGACCCAGGGATGGACTGAAGCTTTCTTT
-	TRBV5-4	TRBJ2-1	-	CASSLGGEVYNEQFF	TGTGCCAGCAGCTTGGGAGGGGAAGTTTACAATGAGCAGTTCTTC
-	TRBV7-9	TRBJ1-1	-	CASRQGPGRNTEAFF	TGTGCCAGCAGACAAGGGCCAGGGAGGAACACTGAAGCTTTCTTT
-	TRBV6-1	TRBJ1-1	-	CASSMRVNTEAFF	TGTGCCAGCAGTATGAGGGTGAACACTGAAGCTTTCTTT
-	TRBV20-1	TRBJ2-7	few	CSARVGRQQYF	TGCAGTGCTAGAGTGGGGAGACAGCAGTACTTC
TRBD1	TRBV5-1	TRBJ2-1	-	CASSQTGQGLYNEQFF	TGCGCCAGCAGCCAGACCGGACAGGGCCTCTACAATGAGCAGTTCTTC
TRBD1	TRBV11-3	TRBJ2-5	-	CASSLAGRGKETQYF	TGTGCCAGCAGCTTAGCGGGCAGGGGGAAAGAGACCCAGTACTTC
TRBD1	TRBV11-2	TRBJ2-1	-	CASSGQGGYNEQFF	TGTGCCAGCAGCGGACAGGGGGGTTACAATGAGCAGTTCTTC
-	TRBV15	TRBJ2-7	-	CATSRGGQYEQYF	TGTGCCACCAGCAGAGGGGGGCAATACGAGCAGTACTTC
-	TRBV7-2	TRBJ2-7	-	CASSLTQSYEQYF	TGTGCCAGCAGCTTAACACAGTCCTACGAGCAGTACTTC
-	TRBV4-3	TRBJ2-5	-	CASSQEGGNQETQYF	TGCGCCAGCAGCCAAGAAGGGGGAAACCAAGAGACCCAGTACTTC
-	TRBV4-1	TRBJ1-2	-	CASSQDVRQLYGYTF	TGCGCCAGCAGCCAAGATGTAAGACAGCTCTATGGCTACACCTTC
-	TRBV7-2	TRBJ1-2	-	CASSRSRDDYGYTF	TGTGCCAGCAGCAGAAGCCGGGATGACTATGGCTACACCTTC
TRBD1	TRBV7-9	TRBJ1-3	-	CASSSGTGGIGNTIYF	TGTGCCAGCAGCTCAGGCACAGGGGGGATTGGAAACACCATATATTTT
-	TRBV4-3	TRBJ1-2	-	CASSQDIGQGRGYTF	TGCGCCAGCAGCCAAGATATTGGGCAGGGTCGTGGCTACACCTTC
-	TRBV18	TRBJ2-5	-	CASSAQQGLETQYF	TGTGCCAGCTCAGCCCAGCAGGGACTGGAGACCCAGTACTTC
-	TRBV7-2	TRBJ1-5	-	CASSLNPGTPNQPQHF	TGTGCCAGCAGCTTAAATCCCGGGACACCAAATCAGCCCCAGCATTTT
TRBD1	TRBV4-1	TRBJ1-1	-	CASSLLGTGLNTEAFF	TGCGCCAGCAGCCTCCTCGGGACAGGGTTGAACACTGAAGCTTTCTTT
-	TRBV5-4	TRBJ2-2	-	CASSSSRGNTGELFF	TGTGCCAGCAGCTCAAGCCGGGGGAACACCGGGGAGCTGTTTTTT
-	TRBV5-8	TRBJ2-7	-	CASSSGVSGGYEQYF	TGTGCCAGCAGCTCCGGGGTCTCTGGCGGCTACGAGCAGTACTTC
-	TRBV11-2	TRBJ1-1	-	CASSLDGTEAFF	TGTGCCAGCAGCTTAGACGGCACTGAAGCTTTCTTT
TRBD1	TRBV27	TRBJ1-4	-	CASSNSQGTNEKLFF	TGTGCCAGCAGTAATTCACAGGGGACTAATGAAAAACTGTTTTTT
TRBD2	TRBV4-2	TRBJ2-1	few	CASSQDPGLAGGYNEQFF	TGTGCCAGCAGCCAAGACCCCGGACTAGCGGGGGGCTACAATGAGCAGTTCTTC
-	TRBV28	TRBJ1-5	-	CASSPSSGSANQPQHF	TGTGCCAGCAGCCCGTCCTCAGGGTCTGCAAATCAGCCCCAGCATTTT
-	TRBV5-1	TRBJ1-1	-	CASSPHGSAEAFF	TGCGCCAGCAGCCCCCACGGGTCCGCTGAAGCTTTCTTT
-	TRBV14	TRBJ2-1	few	CASSQAVYNEQFF	TGTGCCAGCAGCCAAGCGGTCTACAATGAGCAGTTCTTC
-	TRBV7-8	TRBJ1-6	-	CASSLEGNLNSPLHF	TGTGCCAGCAGCTTAGAAGGGAATCTTAATTCACCCCTCCACTTT
TRBD2	TRBV7-9	TRBJ2-3	-	CASSQRTSGPTDTQYF	TGTGCCAGCAGCCAACGGACTAGCGGGCCCACAGATACGCAGTATTTT
-	TRBV19	TRBJ2-5	-	CASSIVTASLGAQYF	TGTGCCAGTAGTATAGTTACAGCCTCTCTAGGGGCCCAGTACTTC
-	TRBV4-1	TRBJ2-3	-	CASSPTASTDTQYF	TGCGCCAGCAGCCCGACAGCTAGCACAGATACGCAGTATTTT
-	TRBV5-1	TRBJ1-1	-	CASSLGESTEAFF	TGCGCCAGCAGCTTGGGGGAGTCCACTGAAGCTTTCTTT
TRBD1	TRBV7-9	TRBJ1-1	-	CASSPSLTGGNEAFF	TGTGCCAGCAGCCCATCCCTGACAGGGGGTAATGAAGCTTTCTTT
-	TRBV5-1	TRBJ2-3	-	CASSLEGSTDTQYF	TGCGCCAGCAGCTTGGAGGGAAGCACAGATACGCAGTATTTT
-	TRBV7-2	TRBJ1-2	-	CASSLAGRNYGYTF	TGTGCCAGCAGCTTAGCGGGACGGAACTATGGCTACACCTTC
-	TRBV19	TRBJ1-1	-	CASSPGLMNTEAFF	TGTGCCAGTAGTCCCGGACTGATGAACACTGAAGCTTTCTTT
-	TRBV5-6	TRBJ1-3	-	CASLIRGSGNTIYF	TGTGCCAGCCTCATTCGGGGAAGCGGAAACACCATATATTTT
-	TRBV5-6	TRBJ1-1	-	CASSLTDGNTEAFF	TGTGCCAGCAGCTTAACTGACGGGAACACTGAAGCTTTCTTT
-	TRBV7-2	TRBJ1-2	-	CASSFVGQDYGYTF	TGTGCCAGCAGCTTCGTCGGCCAGGACTATGGCTACACCTTC
-	TRBV18	TRBJ2-2	few	CASSPVARNTGELFF	TGTGCCAGCTCGCCGGTCGCCAGGAACACCGGGGAGCTGTTTTTT
TRBD1	TRBV11-3	TRBJ2-7	-	CASSLVGTDTYEQYF	TGTGCCAGCAGCTTAGTAGGGACAGACACCTACGAGCAGTACTTC
TRBD1	TRBV19	TRBJ2-1	-	CASSMGQGRAEQFF	TGTGCCAGTAGTATGGGACAGGGCCGTGCTGAGCAGTTCTTC
-	TRBV12-5	TRBJ1-2	-	CASGLDKAVAVGYTF	-